The 2 T cell receptor beta chains given below trace back to one sample, sequenced in a study of cytomegalovirus exposure and HLA in healthy donors. The PCR ran on 60 Vbeta and 13 Jbeta primers. Produced via immunoSEQ multiplex PCR; TCRdb's table is partial and in-frame only. The sample lists roughly 180,000 clones; around 74% were seen once. Sample: PBMCs. The receptors shown here come from a girl aged 5 to 17 in good health and CMV-seropositive.

The chain carries TRBV6-1 and TRBJ2-3, with 7 bases that match TRBD1. The CDR3 covers 14 residues. J lost 4 bases, V lost 2 bases, and 3 bases had no gene match. Per the germline V gene, CDR1 is MNHNS and CDR2 is SASEGT. The CDR3, as DNA: TGTGCCAGCAGTGAACTTACAGGGGCAGATACGCAGTATTTT. Residues: CASSELTGADTQYF.

The J gene is TRBJ1-2, the V gene TRBV7-2; the D is unclear. The CDR3 loop spans 15 amino acids. Trimming shortened V by 5 bases and J by 5 bases, and 18 bases separated the two germline ends. CDR1 is SGHTA and CDR2 is FQGNSA in the germline V gene. CDR3: CASSPFRQDLYGYTF. The CDR3 DNA reads as TGTGCCAGCAGCCCCTTTAGGCAGGATCTTTATGGCTACACCTTC. Looking up the rest from reference TRBV7-2 and TRBJ1-2 gives the full variable domain: GAGVSQSPSNKVTEKGKDVELRCDPISGHTALYWYRQSLGQGLEFLIYFQGNSAPDKSGLPSDRFSAERTGGSVSTLTIQRTQQEDSAVYLCASSPFRQDLYGYTFGSGTRLTVV.